This is a list of T cell receptor beta chains from one sample in a study of T cells in Graves' hyperthyroidism and ophthalmopathy. A single record per CDR3 protein comes from TCRdb applying MiXCR to the multiplex PCR reads. The table has 500,000 to 700,000 distinct CDR3 sequences, approximately 15% seen once. Material for sequencing was blood. The origin of the receptors is a woman younger than 30 with Graves' hyperthyroidism. CDR3s include the opening cysteine and the closing phenylalanine or tryptophan. The D gene is left open where the match is weak. Size is stated for part of the rows, as once, few or many counts, or as a class when the clone is expanded.

j_call clone_size d_call v_call cdr3_aa cdr3_nt
TRBJ1-2 - - TRBV12-3/TRBV12-4 CASSFLEGGNYGYTF TGTGCCAGCAGTTTCTTAGAGGGGGGTAACTATGGCTACACCTTC
TRBJ2-1 many - TRBV2 CASSEKRNSDEQFF TGTGCCAGCAGTGAAAAACGTAATTCCGATGAGCAGTTCTTC
TRBJ2-7 few - TRBV10-3 CAISESVGQPYEQYF TGTGCCATCAGTGAGTCGGTAGGACAGCCCTACGAGCAGTACTTC
TRBJ1-6 - - TRBV10-1 CASSDAQDNSPLHF TGCGCCAGCAGCGATGCACAGGATAATTCACCCCTCCACTTT
TRBJ2-3 many - TRBV5-1 CASSLVGELDTDTQYF TGCGCCAGCAGCTTGGTGGGGGAGCTTGACACAGATACGCAGTATTTT
TRBJ2-3 many TRBD1 TRBV6-1 CASSRDRGSQDTQYF TGTGCCAGCAGTAGGGACAGGGGGAGCCAAGATACGCAGTATTTT
TRBJ1-4 many TRBD1 TRBV7-8 CASSNDRGINEKLFF TGTGCCAGCAGCAACGACAGGGGGATAAATGAAAAACTGTTTTTT
TRBJ2-5 - TRBD1 TRBV27 CASSGQGSGETQYF TGTGCCAGCAGTGGACAGGGATCAGGCGAGACCCAGTACTTC
TRBJ1-1 many - TRBV10-3 CAISELAGNTEAFF TGTGCCATCAGTGAGTTGGCAGGGAACACTGAAGCTTTCTTT
TRBJ2-3 once TRBD2 TRBV12-3/TRBV12-4 CASSAGTSGVNTDTQYF TGTGCCAGCAGTGCCGGGACTAGCGGGGTTAACACAGATACGCAGTATTTT
TRBJ1-1 - TRBD1 TRBV28 CASSFPLQGASTEAFF TGTGCCAGCAGTTTTCCATTACAGGGGGCGAGCACTGAAGCTTTCTTT
TRBJ1-6 many - TRBV12-3/TRBV12-4 CASSARAGPLSPLHF TGTGCCAGCAGTGCCCGGGCCGGACCGTTGTCACCCCTCCACTTT
TRBJ1-2 few - TRBV15 CATSRDISLTTDYGYTF TGTGCCACCAGCAGAGATATCTCATTGACAACCGACTATGGCTACACCTTC
TRBJ2-5 few - TRBV5-1 CASGPRETQYF TGCGCCAGCGGCCCGAGGGAGACCCAGTACTTC
TRBJ2-5 many - TRBV7-3 CASSLGGKGQETQYF TGTGCCAGCAGCTTAGGAGGGAAGGGCCAAGAGACCCAGTACTTC
TRBJ2-7 few TRBD1 TRBV5-1 CASSKRTGYEQYF TGCGCCAGCAGCAAGAGGACAGGCTACGAGCAGTACTTC
TRBJ2-1 - - TRBV27 CASSFGIPNEQFF TGTGCCAGCAGTTTCGGAATCCCCAATGAGCAGTTCTTC
TRBJ1-2 many - TRBV24-1 CATSDWQDGYTF TGTGCCACCAGTGATTGGCAGGATGGCTACACCTTC
TRBJ1-2 - TRBD1 TRBV29-1 CSAGMRDRENYGYTF TGCAGCGCGGGAATGCGGGACAGGGAAAACTATGGCTACACCTTC
TRBJ1-1 many - TRBV5-1 CASSLRAGSRNTEAFF TGCGCCAGCAGCTTGAGGGCGGGGTCGCGTAACACTGAAGCTTTCTTT
TRBJ2-7 many - TRBV7-2 CASSSQGAHSYEQYF TGTGCCAGCAGCTCACAGGGAGCTCACTCCTACGAGCAGTACTTC
TRBJ2-7 many - TRBV7-9 CASSLGSHEQYF TGTGCCAGCAGCTTAGGCAGTCACGAGCAGTACTTC
TRBJ2-7 few TRBD1 TRBV20-1 CSASGGQGSYEQYF TGCAGTGCTAGTGGGGGACAGGGATCCTACGAGCAGTACTTC
TRBJ2-1 - TRBD2 TRBV13 CASSLMPSGALGYEQFF TGTGCCAGCAGCTTAATGCCTAGCGGGGCTCTTGGCTATGAGCAGTTCTTC
TRBJ2-5 many TRBD1 TRBV5-1 CASSLNRGRETQYF TGCGCCAGCAGCTTGAACAGGGGGAGGGAGACCCAGTACTTC
TRBJ2-1 few TRBD2 TRBV29-1 CSVVSGRSYNEQFF TGCAGCGTTGTTAGCGGGCGCTCCTACAATGAGCAGTTCTTC
TRBJ2-1 few TRBD1 TRBV5-1 CASSLRTGGLNEQFF TGCGCCAGCAGCTTACGGACAGGGGGCCTCAATGAGCAGTTCTTC
TRBJ2-7 many - TRBV29-1 CSVELSSYEQYF TGCAGCGTTGAATTATCGTCCTACGAGCAGTACTTC
TRBJ2-5 many TRBD2 TRBV12-3/TRBV12-4 CASSPGTSGGAETQYF TGTGCCAGCAGTCCCGGGACTAGCGGGGGGGCGGAGACCCAGTACTTC
TRBJ1-2 few - TRBV27 CASSLREANYGYTF TGTGCCAGCAGTCTCAGGGAAGCTAACTATGGCTACACCTTC
TRBJ2-3 - TRBD2 TRBV7-9 CASSPRRVSGTPDTQYF TGTGCCAGCAGCCCCAGGAGGGTTAGCGGGACCCCGGATACGCAGTATTTT
TRBJ2-7 few - TRBV5-6 CASSPTGEQTPWYEQYF TGTGCCAGCAGCCCTACCGGCGAACAAACCCCCTGGTACGAGCAGTACTTC
TRBJ2-5 many - TRBV6-1 CASSYGLQETQYF TGTGCCAGCAGTTACGGACTCCAAGAGACCCAGTACTTC
TRBJ2-2 few - TRBV6-1 CASSPGLTNTGELFF TGTGCCAGCAGTCCAGGACTCACGAACACCGGGGAGCTGTTTTTT
TRBJ2-1 - - TRBV29-1 CSVGIAAYNEQFF TGCAGCGTTGGAATAGCGGCCTACAATGAGCAGTTCTTC
TRBJ2-2 few - TRBV19 CASSIPASFPGELFF TGTGCCAGTAGTATCCCAGCTAGCTTCCCCGGGGAGCTGTTTTTT
TRBJ2-3 - - TRBV24-1 CATSDLAGPTDTQYF TGTGCCACCAGTGATTTGGCAGGGCCCACAGATACGCAGTATTTT
TRBJ1-6 - TRBD1 TRBV27 CASSPRQGVGSPLHF TGTGCCAGCAGTCCCCGACAGGGTGTGGGATCACCCCTCCACTTT
TRBJ2-3 many TRBD1 TRBV7-2 CASSFPGDRGLTDTQYF TGTGCCAGCAGCTTCCCAGGCGACAGGGGCCTAACAGATACGCAGTATTTT
TRBJ2-2 - TRBD2 TRBV12-3/TRBV12-4 CASSKSASGENTGELFF TGTGCCAGCAGTAAATCCGCTAGCGGGGAAAACACCGGGGAGCTGTTTTTT
TRBJ1-2 many - TRBV7-8 CASSLAGQGNYYGYTF TGTGCCAGCAGCTTAGCTGGACAAGGCAACTACTATGGCTACACCTTC
TRBJ2-5 - TRBD2 TRBV2 CASSEASGRGETQYF TGTGCCAGCAGTGAGGCTAGCGGGAGGGGAGAGACCCAGTACTTC
TRBJ2-1 many - TRBV11-1 CASSFTPGQAGKYNEQFF TGTGCCAGCAGCTTTACCCCGGGACAAGCGGGGAAGTACAATGAGCAGTTCTTC
TRBJ1-5 few - TRBV29-1 CSVGGLGNQPQHF TGCAGCGTTGGGGGGCTTGGCAATCAGCCCCAGCATTTT
TRBJ1-4 many - TRBV20-1 CSAPGDLATNEKLFF TGCAGTGCTCCCGGTGACCTTGCAACTAATGAAAAACTGTTTTTT
TRBJ1-1 few - TRBV10-3 CAISEDRHSEAFF TGTGCCATCAGTGAAGACAGGCATAGTGAAGCTTTCTTT
TRBJ2-1 - TRBD2 TRBV5-5 CASSPYGGSSYNEQFF TGTGCCAGCAGCCCGTACGGCGGGAGCTCCTACAATGAGCAGTTCTTC
TRBJ2-3 - - TRBV4-1 CASSRAEGRHLTDTQYF TGCGCCAGCAGCCGAGCCGAGGGGCGTCATTTGACAGATACGCAGTATTTT
TRBJ1-4 few - TRBV2 CASGKGIRSNEKLFF TGTGCCAGTGGGAAGGGTATCAGATCTAATGAAAAACTGTTTTTT
TRBJ2-1 many - TRBV30 CAWSNELDEQFF TGTGCCTGGAGTAACGAGTTGGATGAGCAGTTCTTC
TRBJ2-1 few TRBD2 TRBV11-2 CASNGLAGLNEQFF TGTGCCAGCAACGGACTAGCGGGTCTAAATGAGCAGTTCTTC